This T cell receptor beta chain is from a study of cytomegalovirus exposure and HLA in healthy donors. The PCR was carried out with 60 Vbeta primers and 13 Jbeta primers. Method: immunoSEQ multiplex PCR; TCRdb's copy keeps in-frame clones and lacks some. The sample gives under 200,000 clones, around 77% of which show up once; roughly 1.6% is in the top ten. Broader study findings: It was reported that TCR beta sequences correctly inferred the HLA-A and HLA-B alleles for most subjects.

To note about this clone: What it binds is not known.

The material sequenced was PBMCs. The TCR was taken from a man aged 40-55 years in good health and CMV-seronegative.

The CDR3 DNA follows: TGTGCCAGCATACGGTGGCTAGCGGGAGGCTTATCCTACGAGCAGTACTTC. It is translated as CASIRWLAGGLSYEQYF. This rearrangement joins TRBV7-6 to TRBJ2-7; TRBD2 agrees at 11 bases. The germline CDR1 and CDR2 sequences are SGHVS and FNYEAQ. The junction had 12 bases not matched to a gene; V was cut back by 7 bases and J by 1 base. CDR3 size: 17 residues.